This T cell receptor (beta chain) was identified in a study of OX40 agonist ivuxolimab in advanced cancers. Study observations and caveats: CD8+ T cells (on average) carried more expanded clones than CD4+ T cells. Undetermined was the antigen specificity of the expanded peripheral T cells.

The data were produced by immunoSEQ multiplex PCR, yet TCRdb's version contains in-frame clones alone and is incomplete. The data contain 35,000 or so clones, about three quarters of them singletons. As to this clone: What it recognizes is unknown.

The V gene's germline CDR1 is MNHEY and CDR2 SMNVEV (reference sequence). With 4 bases removed from V and 0 bases from J, the gap between germline ends came to 15 bases. CDR3 length: 17 amino acids. The J gene is TRBJ1-4, the V gene TRBV27, with D possibly TRBD1 on 6 matching bases. The sequence was obtained from an adult with an advanced solid tumor such as melanoma, head and neck, liver or kidney cancer. Sample: CD4+ or CD8+ T cells sorted from blood, taken in a trial of the OX40 agonist ivuxolimab. CDR3 residues: CASSSRTDSATNEKLFF. The CDR3 DNA reads TGTGCCAGCAGTTCCAGAACGGACAGCGCAACTAATGAAAAACTGTTTTTT.